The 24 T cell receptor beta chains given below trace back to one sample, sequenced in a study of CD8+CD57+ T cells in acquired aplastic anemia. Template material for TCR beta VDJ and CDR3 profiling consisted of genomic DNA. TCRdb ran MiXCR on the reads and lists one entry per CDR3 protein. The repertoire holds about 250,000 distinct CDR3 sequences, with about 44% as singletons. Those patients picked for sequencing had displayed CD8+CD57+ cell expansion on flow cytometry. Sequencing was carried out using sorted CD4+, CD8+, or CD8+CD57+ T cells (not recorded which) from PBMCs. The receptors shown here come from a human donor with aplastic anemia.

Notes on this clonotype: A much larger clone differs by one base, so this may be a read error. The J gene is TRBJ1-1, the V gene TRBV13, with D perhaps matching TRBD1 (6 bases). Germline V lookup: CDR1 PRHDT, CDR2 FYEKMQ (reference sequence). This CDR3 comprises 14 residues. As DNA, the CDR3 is TGTGCCAGCAGCTTCCGACAGGACGACACTGGAGCTTTCTTT. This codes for CASSFRQDDTGAFF.

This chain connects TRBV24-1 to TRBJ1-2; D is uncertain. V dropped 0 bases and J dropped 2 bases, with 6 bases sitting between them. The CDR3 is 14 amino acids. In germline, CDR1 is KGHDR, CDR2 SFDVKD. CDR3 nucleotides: TGTGCCACCAGTGATTTGTACAGAAACTATGGCTACACCTTC. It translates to CATSDLYRNYGYTF.

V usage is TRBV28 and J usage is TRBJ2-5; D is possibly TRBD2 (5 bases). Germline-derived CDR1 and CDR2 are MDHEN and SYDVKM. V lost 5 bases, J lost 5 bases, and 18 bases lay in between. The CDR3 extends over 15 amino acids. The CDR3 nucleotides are TGTGCCAGCAGTCTCCGGACTTTACCGGATGAGACCCAGTACTTC. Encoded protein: CASSLRTLPDETQYF.

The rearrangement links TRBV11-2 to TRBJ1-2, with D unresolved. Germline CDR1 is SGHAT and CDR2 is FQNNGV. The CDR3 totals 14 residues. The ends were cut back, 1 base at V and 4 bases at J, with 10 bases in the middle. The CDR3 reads CASSLVPGSYGYTF. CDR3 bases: TGTGCCAGCAGCTTAGTCCCCGGCTCCTATGGCTACACCTTC.

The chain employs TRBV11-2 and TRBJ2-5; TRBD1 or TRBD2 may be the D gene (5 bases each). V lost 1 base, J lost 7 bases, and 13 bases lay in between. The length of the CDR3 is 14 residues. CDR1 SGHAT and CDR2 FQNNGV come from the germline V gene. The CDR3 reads CASSLASLRGTQYF. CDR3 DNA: TGTGCCAGCAGCTTAGCGAGTTTGAGGGGGACCCAGTACTTC.

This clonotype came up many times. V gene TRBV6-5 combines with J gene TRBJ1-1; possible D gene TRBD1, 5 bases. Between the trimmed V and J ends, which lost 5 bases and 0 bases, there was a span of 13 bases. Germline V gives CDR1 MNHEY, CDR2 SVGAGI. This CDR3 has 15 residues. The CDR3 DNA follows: TGTGCCAGCAGTCCCAAGACAGCGATGAACACTGAAGCTTTCTTT. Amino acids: CASSPKTAMNTEAFF.

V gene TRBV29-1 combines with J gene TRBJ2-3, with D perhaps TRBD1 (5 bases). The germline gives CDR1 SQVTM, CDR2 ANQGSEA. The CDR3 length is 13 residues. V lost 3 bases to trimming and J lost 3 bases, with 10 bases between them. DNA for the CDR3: TGCAGCGTTGAGTCCCAGGGAACAGATACGCAGTATTTT. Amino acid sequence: CSVESQGTDTQYF.

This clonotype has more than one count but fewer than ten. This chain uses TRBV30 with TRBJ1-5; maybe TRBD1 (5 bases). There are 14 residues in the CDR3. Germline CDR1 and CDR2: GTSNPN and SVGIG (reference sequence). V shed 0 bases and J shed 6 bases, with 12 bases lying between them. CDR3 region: CAWSVGAGSQPQHF. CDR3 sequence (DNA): TGTGCCTGGAGTGTTGGGGCAGGGTCTCAGCCCCAGCATTTT.

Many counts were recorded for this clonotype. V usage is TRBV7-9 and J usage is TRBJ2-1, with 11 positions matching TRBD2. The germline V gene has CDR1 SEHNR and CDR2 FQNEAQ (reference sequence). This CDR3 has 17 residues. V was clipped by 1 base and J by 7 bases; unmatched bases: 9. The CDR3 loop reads CASSLGSGRAVLNEQFF. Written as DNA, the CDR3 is TGTGCCAGCAGCTTAGGTAGCGGGAGGGCCGTCTTAAATGAGCAGTTCTTC. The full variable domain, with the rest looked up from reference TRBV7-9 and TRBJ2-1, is DTGVSQNPRHKITKRGQNVTFRCDPISEHNRLYWYRQTLGQGPEFLTYFQNEAQLEKSRLLSDRFSAERPKGSFSTLEIQRTEQGDSAMYLCASSLGSGRAVLNEQFFGPGTRLTVL.

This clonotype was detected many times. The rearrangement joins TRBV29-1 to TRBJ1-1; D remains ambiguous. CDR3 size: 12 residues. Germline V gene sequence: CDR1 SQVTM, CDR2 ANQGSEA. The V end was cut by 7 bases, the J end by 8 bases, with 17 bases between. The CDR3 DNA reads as TGCAGCGAAATGGCCGGGTCATCCGAAGCTTTCTTT. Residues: CSEMAGSSEAFF.

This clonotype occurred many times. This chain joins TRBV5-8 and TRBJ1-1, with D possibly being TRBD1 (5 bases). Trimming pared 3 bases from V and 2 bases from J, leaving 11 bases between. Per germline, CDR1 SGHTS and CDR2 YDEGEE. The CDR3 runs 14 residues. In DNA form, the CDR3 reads TGTGCCAGCAGCTCCATCGACAGAAACACTGAAGCTTTCTTT. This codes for CASSSIDRNTEAFF.

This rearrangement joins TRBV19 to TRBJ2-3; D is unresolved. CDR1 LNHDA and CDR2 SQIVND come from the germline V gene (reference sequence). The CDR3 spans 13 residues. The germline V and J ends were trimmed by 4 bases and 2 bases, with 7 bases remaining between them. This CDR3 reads CASSTGYTDTQYF. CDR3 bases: TGTGCCAGTAGTACAGGATACACAGATACGCAGTATTTT.

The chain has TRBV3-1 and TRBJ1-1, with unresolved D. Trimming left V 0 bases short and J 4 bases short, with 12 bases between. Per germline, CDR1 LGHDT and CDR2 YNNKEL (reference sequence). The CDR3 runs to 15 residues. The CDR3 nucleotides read TGTGCCAGCAGCCAAGAGGAGGTCTTGAGCACTGAAGCTTTCTTT. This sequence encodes CASSQEEVLSTEAFF.

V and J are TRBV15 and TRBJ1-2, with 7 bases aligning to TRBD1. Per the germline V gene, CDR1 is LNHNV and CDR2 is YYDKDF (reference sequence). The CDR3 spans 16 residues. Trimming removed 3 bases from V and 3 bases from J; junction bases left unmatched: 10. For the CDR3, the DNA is TGTGCCACCAGCAGCTCCGGGACAGCTCACTACTATGGCTACACCTTC. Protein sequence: CATSSSGTAHYYGYTF.

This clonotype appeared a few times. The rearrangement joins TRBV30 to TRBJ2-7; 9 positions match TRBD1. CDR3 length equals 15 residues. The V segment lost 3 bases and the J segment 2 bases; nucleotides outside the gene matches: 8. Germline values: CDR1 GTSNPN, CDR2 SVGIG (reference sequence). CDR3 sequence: CAWSAGTGNPYEQYF. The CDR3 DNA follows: TGTGCCTGGAGCGCCGGGACAGGGAATCCCTACGAGCAGTACTTC.

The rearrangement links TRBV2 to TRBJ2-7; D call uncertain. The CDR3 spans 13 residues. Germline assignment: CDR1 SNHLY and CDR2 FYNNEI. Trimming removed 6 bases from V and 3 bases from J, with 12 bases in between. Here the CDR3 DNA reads TGTGCCAGCAGCCCCCCCAGTTTCTACGAGCAGTACTTC. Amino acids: CASSPPSFYEQYF.

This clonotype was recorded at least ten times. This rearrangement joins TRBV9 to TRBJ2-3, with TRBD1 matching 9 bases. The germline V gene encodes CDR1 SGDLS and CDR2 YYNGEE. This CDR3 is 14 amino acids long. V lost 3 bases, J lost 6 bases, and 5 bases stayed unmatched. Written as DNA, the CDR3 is TGTGCCAGCAGCGCCAACAGGGGGCCTGATACGCAGTATTTT. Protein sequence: CASSANRGPDTQYF.

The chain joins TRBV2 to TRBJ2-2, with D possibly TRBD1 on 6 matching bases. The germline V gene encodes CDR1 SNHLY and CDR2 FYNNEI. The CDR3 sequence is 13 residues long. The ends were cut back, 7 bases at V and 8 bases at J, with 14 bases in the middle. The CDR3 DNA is TGTGCCAGCATGGGAGAAGGGACAGGGGAGCTGTTTTTT. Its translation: CASMGEGTGELFF.

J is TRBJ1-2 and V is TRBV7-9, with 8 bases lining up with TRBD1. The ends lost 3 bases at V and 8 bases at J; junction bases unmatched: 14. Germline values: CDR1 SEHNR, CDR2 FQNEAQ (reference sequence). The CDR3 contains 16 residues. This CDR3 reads CASSFSLDRVSEGYTF. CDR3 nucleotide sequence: TGTGCCAGCAGCTTCAGCCTGGACAGGGTTTCGGAGGGCTACACCTTC.

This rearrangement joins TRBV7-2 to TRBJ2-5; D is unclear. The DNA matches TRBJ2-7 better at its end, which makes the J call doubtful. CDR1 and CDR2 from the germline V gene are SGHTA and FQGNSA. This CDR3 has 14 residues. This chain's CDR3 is CASSLYGLTNEQYF. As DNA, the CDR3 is TGTGCCAGCAGCTTATACGGGCTGACCAACGAGCAGTACTTC.

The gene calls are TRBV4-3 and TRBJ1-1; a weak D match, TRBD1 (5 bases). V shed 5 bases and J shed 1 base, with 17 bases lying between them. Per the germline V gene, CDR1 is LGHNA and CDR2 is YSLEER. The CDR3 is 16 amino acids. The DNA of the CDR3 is TGCGCCAGCAGCTACTTCGGAGACAGTCCGAACACTGAAGCTTTCTTT. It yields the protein CASSYFGDSPNTEAFF.

CDR3 sequence: CASSFTQPDGGWGYTF. DNA of the CDR3: TGTGCCAGCAGTTTCACCCAACCCGACGGGGGCTGGGGCTACACCTTC. The rearrangement uses TRBV7-9 and TRBJ1-2, with a possible D match to TRBD1 (6 bases). From germline, CDR1 is SEHNR and CDR2 FQNEAQ (reference sequence). This CDR3 contains 16 residues. The ends were cut back, 6 bases at V and 8 bases at J, with 25 bases in the middle.

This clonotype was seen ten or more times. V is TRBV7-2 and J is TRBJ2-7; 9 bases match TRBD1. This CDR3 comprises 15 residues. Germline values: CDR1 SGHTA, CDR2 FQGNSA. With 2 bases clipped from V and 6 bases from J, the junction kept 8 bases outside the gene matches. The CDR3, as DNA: TGTGCCAGCAGCTTAAGGACAGGGGAGTTGAGCGAGCAGTACTTC. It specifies CASSLRTGELSEQYF.

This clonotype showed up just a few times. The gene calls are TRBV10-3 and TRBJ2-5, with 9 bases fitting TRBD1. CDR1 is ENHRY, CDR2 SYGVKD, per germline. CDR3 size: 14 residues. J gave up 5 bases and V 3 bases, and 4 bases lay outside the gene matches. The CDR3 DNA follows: TGTGCCATCAGTGACGGGACAGGGTGGGAGACCCAGTACTTC. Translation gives CAISDGTGWETQYF.